This T cell receptor beta chain was identified in a study of blood T cell repertoires in COVID-19. The data were produced by immunoSEQ multiplex PCR, yet TCRdb's version contains in-frame clones alone and is incomplete. The data contain about 200,000 clones, 87% of them singletons. There are 11 residues in the CDR3. Germline V gives CDR1 SNHLY, CDR2 FYNNEI. Trimming removed 10 bases from V and 4 bases from J, with 11 bases in between. The study recruited people aged 18 to 89 years across about two dozen US areas. This chain uses TRBV2 with TRBJ2-7, with a possible D match to TRBD2 (6 bases). Sequenced: PBMCs or T cells enriched from blood (not recorded which). This sequence originates from a woman younger than 45 who had recovered from COVID-19. CDR3 sequence: CATSGLYEQYF. CDR3 DNA: TGTGCCACATCGGGACTTTACGAGCAGTACTTC.